The next 19 T cell receptor beta chains were all read from a single sample in a study of CD8+ T cells in alopecia areata. Indicated treatment: oral pan-JAK inhibitor, 5-10 mg twice daily. Isolated RNA was reverse transcribed into cDNA used as the sequencing template. The data were produced by immunoSEQ multiplex PCR, yet TCRdb's version contains in-frame clones alone and is incomplete. The data show 98,000 or so clones, with 50% to 75% seen just once and roughly 15% held by the top ten. The specimen was CD8+ T cells sorted from blood, collected at week 4, from a patient treated with tofacitinib. The receptors here all came from a human donor with alopecia areata.

J is TRBJ2-5 and V is TRBV15; the match to TRBD1 covers 9 bases. Trimming took 7 bases from V and 1 from J; bases not matched to a gene: 4. Germline CDR1 LNHNV, CDR2 YYDKDF (reference sequence). There are 14 residues in the CDR3. The DNA of the CDR3 is TGTGCCACCACCGTGGACAGGGGCCAAGAGACCCAGTACTTC. It translates to CATTVDRGQETQYF. The full variable domain, with the rest looked up from reference TRBV15 and TRBJ2-5, is DAMVIQNPRYQVTQFGKPVTLSCSQTLNHNVMYWYQQKSSQAPKLLFHYYDKDFNNEADTPDNFQSRRPNTSFCFLDIRSPGLGDTAMYLCATTVDRGQETQYFGPGTRLLVL.

This clone occurred a few times. The chain couples TRBV30 to TRBJ2-2; 8 nucleotides align to TRBD1. The CDR3 runs 13 residues. With V trimmed by 6 bases and J by 6 bases, 6 bases remained unmatched. CDR1 is GTSNPN, CDR2 SVGIG, per germline (reference sequence). DNA for the CDR3: TGTGCCTGCCAAGGGACAGGCTCCGGGGAGCTGTTTTTT. Its protein is CACQGTGSGELFF. The whole variable domain, filled in from reference TRBV30 and TRBJ2-2, reads SQTIHQWPATLVQPVGSPLSLECTVEGTSNPNLYWYRQAAGRGLQLLFYSVGIGQISSEVPQNLSASRPQDRQFILSSKKLLLSDSGFYLCACQGTGSGELFFGEGSRLTVL.

The genes are TRBV27 and TRBJ1-2; D remains ambiguous. V was shortened by 0 bases and J by 5 bases, with 7 bases between the two germline ends. CDR1 is MNHEY, CDR2 SMNVEV, per germline (reference sequence). The CDR3 spans 13 residues. Here the CDR3 DNA reads TGTGCCAGCAGTTTATCAGGGCCTTATGGCTACACCTTC. Translation gives CASSLSGPYGYTF.

This clone came up a few times. The J gene is TRBJ2-1, the V gene TRBV29-1; 8 nucleotides line up with TRBD1. The CDR3 runs 16 residues. Trimming at V came to 2 bases and at J to 2 bases, leaving 8 bases not matched to a gene. Per the germline V gene, CDR1 is SQVTM and CDR2 is ANQGSEA. The CDR3 spells CSVEWADRATYNEQFF. The DNA of the CDR3 is TGCAGCGTTGAATGGGCGGACAGGGCGACCTACAATGAGCAGTTCTTC.

This clone has just a few counts. DNA of the CDR3: TGTGCCAGCAGTCCGCCAGGGGACGCAACGGCGATAAGCTACACCTTC. The encoded protein is CASSPPGDATAISYTF. The chain recombines TRBV28 with TRBJ1-2; D perhaps matches TRBD1 (6 bases). There are 16 residues in the CDR3. The germline V gene encodes CDR1 MDHEN and CDR2 SYDVKM. Deletions cut 5 bases from V and 9 bases from J, with 25 bases between.

This clone was counted a few times. The chain employs TRBV7-6 and TRBJ2-6, with 8 bases identical to TRBD1. Germline-derived CDR1 and CDR2 are SGHVS and FNYEAQ. The CDR3 has 18 amino acids. Unmatched junction bases numbered 6, after V lost 2 bases and J lost 0 bases. CDR3 DNA: TGTGCCAGCAGCTTATTATGGGACAGGACCTCTGGGGCCAACGTCCTGACTTTC. Amino acids: CASSLLWDRTSGANVLTF.

The chain is built from TRBV5-1 and TRBJ2-5, with 7 bases identical to TRBD1. The germline V gene encodes CDR1 SGHRS and CDR2 YFSETQ. Trimming removed 4 bases from V and 2 bases from J; junction bases left unmatched: 5. The CDR3 runs 14 residues. The DNA for the CDR3 is TGCGCCAGCAGCGAGGGGACAGATCAAGAGACCCAGTACTTC. Translated, it gives CASSEGTDQETQYF.

A single count supports this clone. The J gene is TRBJ1-2, the V gene TRBV6-6; D uncertain. This CDR3 contains 16 residues. Germline loops: CDR1 MNHNY, CDR2 SVGAGI (reference sequence). V dropped 5 bases and J dropped 2 bases, with 18 bases sitting between them. The CDR3 is CASSPGNIRMNYGYTF. The CDR3 DNA sequence: TGTGCCAGCAGTCCCGGAAATATCAGGATGAACTATGGCTACACCTTC.

This rearrangement joins TRBV29-1 to TRBJ2-3; TRBD1 matches 10 bases. The J segment lost 2 bases and the V segment lost 3 bases, leaving 5 bases of the junction unmatched. The germline V gene encodes CDR1 SQVTM and CDR2 ANQGSEA. This CDR3 is built from 15 residues. The CDR3 DNA reads as TGCAGCGTTGATGGGACAGGGGTACCCACAGATACGCAGTATTTT. Translation gives CSVDGTGVPTDTQYF.

This chain links TRBV7-9 with TRBJ1-1; D unresolved. Deletions cut 1 base from V and 1 base from J, with 4 bases between. This CDR3 has 13 amino acids. Looked up from germline, CDR1 is SEHNR and CDR2 is FQNEAQ (reference sequence). As DNA, the CDR3 is TGTGCCAGCAGCTTAGGACAGAACACTGAAGCTTTCTTT. It is translated as CASSLGQNTEAFF.

The chain recombines TRBV2 with TRBJ2-1; 12 bases agree with TRBD1. Germline CDR1 reads SNHLY; CDR2 reads FYNNEI. J was trimmed by 6 bases and V by 7 bases; bases with no gene match: 10. The CDR3 loop spans 16 amino acids. Written as DNA, the CDR3 is TGTGCCAGCAATTCAAAACCGGGACAGGGGGCCAATGAGCAGTTCTTC. It specifies CASNSKPGQGANEQFF.

This chain uses TRBV27 with TRBJ2-7, with no clear D. V dropped 0 bases and J dropped 3 bases, with 12 bases sitting between them. Per the germline V gene, CDR1 is MNHEY and CDR2 is SMNVEV (reference sequence). The CDR3 covers 15 residues. The CDR3 nucleotides read TGTGCCAGCAGTTTATCCGGTTACGGTAGCTACGAGCAGTACTTC. Protein: CASSLSGYGSYEQYF.

The chain employs TRBV28 and TRBJ1-5; possibly TRBD1 for D (5 bases). V dropped 7 bases and J dropped 0 bases, with 22 bases sitting between them. Germline V gene sequence: CDR1 MDHEN, CDR2 SYDVKM. The CDR3 totals 18 residues. CDR3 in DNA: TGTGCCAGCAATCGAGGCGGGGCCCGGGCAGCTAGCAATCAGCCCCAGCATTTT. It translates to CASNRGGARAASNQPQHF.

This chain joins TRBV28 and TRBJ1-2; TRBD1 aligns across 8 bases. CDR3 length: 14 residues. Trimming at V came to 9 bases and at J to 8 bases, leaving 14 bases not matched to a gene. The germline V gene encodes CDR1 MDHEN and CDR2 SYDVKM. The CDR3 DNA reads as TGTGCCAGTGAGAGACAGGGGCCGGAGTGGGGCTACACCTTC. Residues: CASERQGPEWGYTF.

The gene calls are TRBV7-9 and TRBJ2-7; 8 bases are shared with TRBD1. CDR1 is SEHNR, CDR2 FQNEAQ, per germline (reference sequence). The CDR3 has 13 amino acids. V was pared by 5 bases and J by 3 bases, with 3 bases of the junction left unmatched. CDR3 protein: CASSVGQGYEQYF. The CDR3 nucleotides read TGTGCCAGCAGCGTCGGACAGGGCTACGAGCAGTACTTC.

This sequence joins TRBV5-1 and TRBJ2-7; D is perhaps TRBD1 (5 bases). The V and J ends lost 5 bases and 4 bases respectively, with 13 bases between them. There are 13 residues in the CDR3. CDR1 and CDR2 (germline): SGHRS, YFSETQ. The CDR3 nucleotides read TGCGCCAGCAGTTTTCCTACAGGTTACGAGCAGTACTTC. Its translation is CASSFPTGYEQYF.

This chain joins TRBV30 and TRBJ1-2, with a possible D match to TRBD1 (5 bases). Germline assignment: CDR1 GTSNPN and CDR2 SVGIG (reference sequence). V lost 2 bases, J lost 7 bases, and 14 bases lay in between. CDR3 size: 13 residues. CDR3 loop: CAWSRGRRAGYTF. DNA of the CDR3: TGTGCCTGGAGTCGGGGCAGGAGGGCTGGCTACACCTTC. Supplemented by reference TRBV30 and TRBJ1-2, the full variable domain reads SQTIHQWPATLVQPVGSPLSLECTVEGTSNPNLYWYRQAAGRGLQLLFYSVGIGQISSEVPQNLSASRPQDRQFILSSKKLLLSDSGFYLCAWSRGRRAGYTFGSGTRLTVV.

The rearrangement joins TRBV28 to TRBJ2-1; 7 bases match TRBD1. The CDR3 spans 15 residues. Germline V CDR1 and CDR2: MDHEN, SYDVKM. Unmatched junction bases numbered 1, after V lost 1 base and J lost 1 base. The chain's CDR3 is CASSLYRGSYNEQFF. DNA of the CDR3: TGTGCCAGCAGTTTATACAGGGGATCCTACAATGAGCAGTTCTTC.

The chain combines TRBV5-1 with TRBJ2-1; 7 bases fit TRBD1. CDR3 length equals 16 residues. V lost 0 bases and J lost 8; bases outside the gene matches: 11. Germline V gene sequence: CDR1 SGHRS, CDR2 YFSETQ. CDR3 sequence (DNA): TGCGCCAGCAGCTTGGACAGGGGTCAGCTTTATTATGAGCAGTTCTTC. Translating gives CASSLDRGQLYYEQFF. Together with reference TRBV5-1 and TRBJ2-1, the CDR3 gives the full variable domain: KAGVTQTPRYLIKTRGQQVTLSCSPISGHRSVSWYQQTPGQGLQFLFEYFSETQRNKGNFPGRFSGRQFSNSRSEMNVSTLELGDSALYLCASSLDRGQLYYEQFFGPGTRLTVL.